What follows are 27 T cell receptor beta chains derived from one specimen sequenced in a study of OX40 agonist ivuxolimab in advanced cancers. Sequenced by immunoSEQ multiplex PCR; TCRdb stores in-frame clones only, minus some. The sample yields approximately 75,000 clones, about 84% seen once. This material consisted of CD4+ or CD8+ T cells sorted from blood, taken in a trial of the OX40 agonist ivuxolimab. The receptors here all came from an adult with an advanced solid tumor such as melanoma, head and neck, liver or kidney cancer.

Only a few counts were recorded for this clone. This chain's CDR3 is CASSQRMGLTDTQYF. The CDR3 region has the DNA TGTGCCAGCAGCCAGCGAATGGGGCTCACAGATACGCAGTATTTT. This chain connects TRBV28 to TRBJ2-3; a weak D match, TRBD1 (5 bases). The V gene's germline CDR1 is MDHEN and CDR2 SYDVKM. This CDR3 spans 15 amino acids. V was shortened by 6 bases and J by 2 bases, with 15 bases between the two germline ends.

The chain employs TRBV9 and TRBJ1-2, with D possibly being TRBD1 (5 bases). The length of the CDR3 is 14 residues. CDR1 is SGDLS and CDR2 is YYNGEE in the germline V gene. Trimming removed 4 bases at V and 7 bases at J, with 17 bases between. Here the CDR3 reads CASSPGRGAGGYTF. The CDR3, as DNA: TGTGCCAGCAGCCCCGGTAGAGGGGCGGGTGGCTACACCTTC.

This clone is categorized as medium-sized (0.01 to 0.1%). The V and J genes are TRBV7-9 and TRBJ2-6; D not resolved. There are 14 residues in the CDR3. Germline loops: CDR1 SEHNR, CDR2 FQNEAQ (reference sequence). The V gene lost 6 bases and the J gene lost 3 bases, with 9 bases spanning the gap. CDR3: CASSQLSGANVLTF. CDR3 in DNA: TGTGCCAGCAGTCAGCTTAGTGGGGCCAACGTCCTGACTTTC.

The chain couples TRBV27 to TRBJ2-1; no clear D. Trimming removed 6 bases from V and 8 bases from J, with 11 bases in between. This CDR3 has 12 residues. Germline CDR1 and CDR2: MNHEY and SMNVEV (reference sequence). CDR3 nucleotide sequence: TGTGCCAGCAGCGGTTCGGGCCATGAGCAGTTCTTC. Translation gives CASSGSGHEQFF.

The chain uses TRBV11-2 and TRBJ2-1; TRBD2 matches 12 bases. V dropped 4 bases and J dropped 5; count of bases not matched to a gene: 3. The CDR3 extends over 15 amino acids. The V gene's germline CDR1 is SGHAT and CDR2 FQNNGV. In DNA, the CDR3 is TGTGCCAGCAGCTCCACTAGCGGGGGGCACAATGAGCAGTTCTTC. Translated: CASSSTSGGHNEQFF.

The rearrangement uses TRBV4-3 and TRBJ1-1; D is ambiguous. The CDR3 spans 18 residues. V lost 0 bases to trimming and J lost 5 bases, with 22 bases between them. CDR1 and CDR2 (germline): LGHNA, YSLEER. CDR3 loop: CASSQDYGVVRQRTEAFF. The CDR3 region has the DNA TGCGCCAGCAGCCAAGATTATGGGGTTGTGCGGCAAAGGACTGAAGCTTTCTTT.

The chain carries TRBV11-3 and TRBJ2-7; no clear D gene. Germline loops: CDR1 SGHNT, CDR2 YENEEA. The CDR3 has 12 amino acids. Between the trimmed V and J ends, which lost 4 bases and 5 bases, there was a span of 9 bases. The CDR3 DNA follows: TGTGCCAGCAGCTCCCAGCAAGACGAGCAGTACTTC. Protein sequence: CASSSQQDEQYF.

The V call is TRBV9, the J call TRBJ2-4, with D possibly matching TRBD2 (6 bases). The CDR3 sequence is 16 residues long. V lost 4 bases, J lost 7 bases, and 21 bases lay in between. Germline CDR1 and CDR2: SGDLS and YYNGEE. The CDR3 region has the DNA TGTGCCAGCAGCTTGGGGCCGGGGGTAGAGAATAACATTCAGTACTTC. It encodes CASSLGPGVENNIQYF. The complete variable domain, with remaining parts taken from reference TRBV9 and TRBJ2-4, reads DSGVTQTPKHLITATGQRVTLRCSPRSGDLSVYWYQQSLDQGLQFLIQYYNGEERAKGNILERFSAQQFPDLHSELNLSSLELGDSALYFCASSLGPGVENNIQYFGAGTRLSVL.

V gene TRBV18 combines with J gene TRBJ2-6, with TRBD2 matching over 11 bases. This CDR3 spans 19 amino acids. The germline gives CDR1 KGHSH, CDR2 LQKENI. V lost 3 bases and J lost 0; bases outside the gene matches: 7. The CDR3, as DNA: TGTGCCAGCTCACCGTTTGTAGCGGGAGGGGGCTCTGGGGCCAACGTCCTGACTTTC. The encoded protein is CASSPFVAGGGSGANVLTF.

This clone was counted a few times. This chain uses TRBV4-2 with TRBJ2-7; 8 positions match TRBD1. CDR3 length: 13 residues. V dropped 4 bases and J dropped 6; count of bases not matched to a gene: 5. In germline, CDR1 is LGHNA, CDR2 YNFKEQ. CDR3: CASSPTGAGEQYF. Here the CDR3 DNA reads TGTGCCAGCAGCCCGACAGGGGCCGGCGAGCAGTACTTC.

Note on this clone: Other DNA sequences from this sample encode an identical CDR3 as well. The gene calls are TRBV21-1 and TRBJ1-5; the table assigns TRBD1, which was not confirmed against the DNA. TRBV21-1 is a pseudogene locus. This CDR3 spans 15 amino acids. CDR3 sequence reads: CASSKTQGSNQPQHF. The CDR3 DNA sequence: TGTGCCAGCAGCAAAACCCAGGGCAGCAATCAGCCCCAGCATTTT.

The chain links TRBV18 to TRBJ1-1; no definite D call. The germline CDR1 and CDR2 sequences are KGHSH and LQKENI. The CDR3 has 15 residues. Trimming left V 4 bases short and J 0 bases short, with 12 bases between. Here the CDR3 reads CASSRGPGMNTEAFF. In DNA, the CDR3 is TGTGCCAGCTCACGTGGGCCGGGCATGAACACTGAAGCTTTCTTT.

This chain joins TRBV30 and TRBJ1-5, with D perhaps matching TRBD1 (5 bases). The CDR3 spans 13 residues. V lost 3 bases and J 7 bases, leaving 13 bases between the germline ends. The germline V gene has CDR1 GTSNPN and CDR2 SVGIG (reference sequence). Here the CDR3 DNA reads TGTGCCTGGAGCCTCAGGGCAGAACAGCCCCAGCATTTT. Translating gives CAWSLRAEQPQHF.

V is TRBV7-3 and J is TRBJ2-2, with TRBD1 identical over 7 bases. The V segment lost 4 bases and the J segment 3 bases; nucleotides outside the gene matches: 2. This CDR3 has 14 amino acids. The germline gives CDR1 SGHTA, CDR2 FQGTGA. CDR3 region: CASSSGQHTGELFF. The CDR3 bases are TGTGCCAGCAGCTCGGGACAGCACACCGGGGAGCTGTTTTTT.

The rearrangement joins TRBV7-2 to TRBJ1-1, with D hard to call. Trimming removed 3 bases at V and 7 bases at J, with 9 bases between. CDR3 length equals 12 residues. Looked up from germline, CDR1 is SGHTA and CDR2 is FQGNSA. CDR3 loop: CASSFALDEAFF. DNA of the CDR3: TGTGCCAGCAGCTTTGCCTTGGATGAAGCTTTCTTT.

The V gene is TRBV28, the J gene TRBJ2-5, with 7 bases fitting TRBD1. The J call may be in error: the DNA end matches TRBJ2-7 better. The CDR3 is 15 residues long. In germline, CDR1 is MDHEN, CDR2 SYDVKM. CDR3 protein: CASSFLSRQGSEQYF. Here the CDR3 DNA reads TGTGCCAGCAGTTTTTTGTCGAGACAGGGCAGCGAGCAGTACTTC.

V and J are TRBV4-1 and TRBJ1-1, with TRBD1 matching over 8 bases. V shed 1 base and J 6 bases; nucleotides not matched to a gene: 10. CDR3 length: 16 residues. Germline V CDR1 and CDR2: MGHRA, YSYEKL. CDR3 in amino acids: CASSQASRGRHAEAFF. The CDR3 nucleotides are TGCGCCAGCAGCCAAGCTAGCAGGGGGCGCCACGCTGAAGCTTTCTTT.

The V gene is TRBV2, the J gene TRBJ2-7; no firm D call. V was cut by 2 bases and J by 6 bases, with 11 bases left in between. Germline V gene data show CDR1 as SNHLY and CDR2 as FYNNEI. CDR3 length: 13 amino acids. The chain's CDR3 is CASSEPGVVEQYF. The CDR3 DNA follows: TGTGCCAGCAGTGAACCCGGAGTCGTCGAGCAGTACTTC.

This chain links TRBV11-3 with TRBJ2-5; the match to TRBD1 covers 9 bases. V dropped 6 bases and J dropped 4; count of bases not matched to a gene: 6. Germline assignment: CDR1 SGHNT and CDR2 YENEEA. CDR3 length equals 14 residues. DNA of the CDR3: TGTGCCAGCAGACTAAACAGGGGGCGAGAGACCCAGTACTTC. Translating it yields CASRLNRGRETQYF.

The V gene is TRBV7-2, the J gene TRBJ2-5, with 8 bases matching TRBD1. Trimming at V came to 2 bases and at J to 5 bases, leaving 7 bases not matched to a gene. The CDR3 length is 15 residues. Germline CDR1 and CDR2: SGHTA and FQGNSA. CDR3 coding DNA: TGTGCCAGCAGCTTACAGGGGGCGAAGGGGGAGACCCAGTACTTC. Translating it yields CASSLQGAKGETQYF.

The V gene is TRBV2, the J gene TRBJ2-5, with 9 bases matching TRBD1. The CDR3 loop spans 13 amino acids. V lost 3 bases and J lost 9; bases outside the gene matches: 5. Germline CDR1 is SNHLY and CDR2 is FYNNEI. The DNA of the CDR3 is TGTGCCAGCAGTGATCTGACAGGGGGTTCCCAGTACTTC. The encoded protein is CASSDLTGGSQYF. Combining the CDR3 with reference TRBV2 and TRBJ2-5 gives the whole variable domain EPEVTQTPSHQVTQMGQEVILRCVPISNHLYFYWYRQILGQKVEFLVSFYNNEISEKSEIFDDQFSVERPDGSNFTLKIRSTKLEDSAMYFCASSDLTGGSQYFGPGTRLLVL.

The J gene is TRBJ2-7, the V gene TRBV4-1, with a tentative D call TRBD1 (6 bases). The V end was cut by 1 base, the J end by 3 bases, with 10 bases between. Germline CDR1 and CDR2: MGHRA and YSYEKL. The CDR3 has 14 amino acids. CDR3: CASSQVTQGYEQYF. The CDR3 DNA sequence: TGCGCCAGCAGCCAAGTGACACAGGGCTACGAGCAGTACTTC.

This chain connects TRBV9 to TRBJ2-3; D not certain. Per the germline V gene, CDR1 is SGDLS and CDR2 is YYNGEE. Trimming removed 0 bases at V and 4 bases at J, with 6 bases between. The CDR3 is made up of 13 amino acids. CDR3 loop: CASSVEFADTQYF. The CDR3, as DNA: TGTGCCAGCAGCGTAGAGTTTGCAGATACGCAGTATTTT. Together with reference TRBV9 and TRBJ2-3, the CDR3 gives the full variable domain: DSGVTQTPKHLITATGQRVTLRCSPRSGDLSVYWYQQSLDQGLQFLIQYYNGEERAKGNILERFSAQQFPDLHSELNLSSLELGDSALYFCASSVEFADTQYFGPGTRLTVL.

V gene TRBV28 combines with J gene TRBJ1-1; maybe TRBD1 (6 bases). CDR1 MDHEN and CDR2 SYDVKM come from the germline V gene. Trimming left V 5 bases short and J 6 bases short, with 16 bases between. The CDR3 sequence is 14 residues long. DNA for the CDR3: TGTGCCAGCAGTCCCACAGGGTTGGCGGCTGAAGCTTTCTTT. Translated, it gives CASSPTGLAAEAFF.

The V and J genes are TRBV27 and TRBJ2-5, with D possibly TRBD1 on 6 matching bases. Near its end, the DNA agrees better with TRBJ2-7, so the J call may be wrong. The CDR3 loop spans 14 amino acids. Germline lookup yields CDR1 MNHEY and CDR2 SMNVEV (reference sequence). The CDR3 region is CASSFQGFRYEQYF. The DNA of the CDR3 is TGTGCCAGCAGTTTCCAGGGGTTTAGGTACGAGCAGTACTTC.

This chain links TRBV6-5 with TRBJ1-6; the match to TRBD1 covers 10 bases. Germline CDR1 and CDR2: MNHEY and SVGAGI. Trimming cost V 8 bases and J 16 bases; bases outside gene matches: 8. The CDR3 is 12 residues long. For the CDR3, the DNA is TGTGCCAGCGGATCCGGACAGGGGGGTCTCCACTTT. Its protein is CASGSGQGGLHF.

The V call is TRBV6-5, the J call TRBJ2-1; no firm D call. This CDR3 contains 14 residues. Trimming cost V 2 bases and J 6 bases, with 11 bases left between them. Germline V gene sequence: CDR1 MNHEY, CDR2 SVGAGI. CDR3 in DNA: TGTGCCAGCAGTTACAGTCCCGAGGCCAATGAGCAGTTCTTC. Its protein is CASSYSPEANEQFF.